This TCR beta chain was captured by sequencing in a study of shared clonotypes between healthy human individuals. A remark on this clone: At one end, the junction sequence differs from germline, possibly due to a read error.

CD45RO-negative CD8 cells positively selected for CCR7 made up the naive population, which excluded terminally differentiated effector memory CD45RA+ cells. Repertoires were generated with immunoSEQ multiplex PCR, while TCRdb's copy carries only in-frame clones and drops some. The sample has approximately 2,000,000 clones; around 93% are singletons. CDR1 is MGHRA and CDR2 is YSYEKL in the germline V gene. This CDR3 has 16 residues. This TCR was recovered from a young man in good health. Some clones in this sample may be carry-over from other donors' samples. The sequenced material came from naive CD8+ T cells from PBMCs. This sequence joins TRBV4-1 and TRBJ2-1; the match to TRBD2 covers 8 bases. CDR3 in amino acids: CASGHKEVAGSGEQFF. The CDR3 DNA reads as TGCGCCAGCGGCCACAAGGAGGTAGCGGGGAGTGGAGAGCAGTTCTTC.